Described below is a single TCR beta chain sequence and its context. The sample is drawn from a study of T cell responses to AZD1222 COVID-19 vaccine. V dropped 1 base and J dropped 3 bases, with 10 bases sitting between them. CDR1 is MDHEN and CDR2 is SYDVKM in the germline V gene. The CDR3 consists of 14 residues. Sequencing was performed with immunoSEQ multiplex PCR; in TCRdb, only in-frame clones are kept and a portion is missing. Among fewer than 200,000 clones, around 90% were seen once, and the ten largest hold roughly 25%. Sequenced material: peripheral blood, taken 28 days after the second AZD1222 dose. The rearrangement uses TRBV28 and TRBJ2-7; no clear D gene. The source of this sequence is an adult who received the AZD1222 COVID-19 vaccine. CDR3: CASSLFPEIYEQYF. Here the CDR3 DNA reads TGTGCCAGCAGTTTATTCCCCGAAATCTACGAGCAGTACTTC.